The present T cell receptor beta chain was sequenced within a study of OX40 agonist ivuxolimab in advanced cancers. Across the whole study: The diagnoses of dose-escalation patients were hepatocellular carcinoma, melanoma, renal cell or head and neck cancer. Study-wide results and limits: Both blood CD4+ and CD8+ T cells showed clonal growth by week 6 at 0.1 to 3.0 mg/kg.

Here immunoSEQ multiplex PCR was the method, and the copy in TCRdb shows in-frame clones only, minus some. Among fewer than 85,000 clones listed, more than 70% were seen once. Patients were ineligible given autoimmune disease history or systemic immunosuppression. The CDR3 consists of 12 residues. Germline CDR1 reads SQVTM; CDR2 reads ANQGSEA. The V end was cut by 6 bases, the J end by 5 bases, with 14 bases between. Remarks on this clone: The antigen remains unidentified.

The source of this sequence is an adult with an advanced solid tumor such as melanoma, head and neck, liver or kidney cancer. Sequences were derived from CD4+ or CD8+ T cells sorted from blood, sampled in a trial of the OX40 agonist ivuxolimab. The rearrangement uses TRBV29-1 and TRBJ2-7; D gene unclear. The CDR3 loop is CSVDGLGHEQYF. The CDR3 DNA sequence: TGCAGCGTGGACGGCTTGGGTCACGAGCAGTACTTC.